This T cell receptor beta chain was sequenced in a study of OX40 agonist ivuxolimab in advanced cancers. Across the study: The diagnoses of dose-escalation patients were hepatocellular carcinoma, melanoma, renal cell or head and neck cancer. Points from the study as a whole: CD8+ T cells were the subset that, on average, had more expanded clones than CD4+. Among the least clonally expanded were partial responders at 0.1-3.0 mg/kg.

Germline CDR1 SGHRS, CDR2 YFSETQ. The CDR3 sequence is 14 residues long. V was pared by 1 base and J by 3 bases, with 10 bases between. A remark on this clone: Antigen: not known.

Profiled with immunoSEQ multiplex PCR; TCRdb holds only in-frame clones, not every one. This sample has more than 80,000 clones; 85% to 95% occur once, and the top ten carry 0.26%. This receptor was taken from an adult with an advanced solid tumor such as melanoma, head and neck, liver or kidney cancer. Sequenced here: CD4+ or CD8+ T cells sorted from blood, sampled in a trial of the OX40 agonist ivuxolimab. The gene calls are TRBV5-1 and TRBJ1-1; weak D call: TRBD1 (5 bases). The CDR3 loop is CASSLRGRDTEAFF. The CDR3 bases are TGCGCCAGCAGCTTGAGGGGCAGGGACACTGAAGCTTTCTTT. Based on the CDR3 plus reference TRBV5-1 and TRBJ1-1, the full variable domain is KAGVTQTPRYLIKTRGQQVTLSCSPISGHRSVSWYQQTPGQGLQFLFEYFSETQRNKGNFPGRFSGRQFSNSRSEMNVSTLELGDSALYLCASSLRGRDTEAFFGQGTRLTVV.